This T cell receptor beta chain was profiled in a study of blood T cell repertoires in COVID-19. About the research overall: Samples came from the United States, Italy and Spain, spanning acute and convalescent COVID-19. Sources were T cells, B-cell-depleted T cells, or PBMCs; the material itself was cDNA or gDNA.

Authors' methods: It was from reference gene primer amplification that nucleated cell counts were estimated. Data came from immunoSEQ multiplex PCR; TCRdb stores just in-frame clones and leaves some out. V and J calls and clone size come straight from that table; D and trimming were deduced from the DNA. Here the sample spans 87,000 or so clones, 80% being singletons. The sequenced sample was peripheral blood. The receptor was isolated from a woman aged 80 or over with active or convalescent COVID-19.

The CDR3 spells CASRLQQGTGANVLTF. CDR3 nucleotide sequence: TGTGCCAGCAGACTTCAACAGGGAACCGGGGCCAACGTCCTGACTTTC. The chain carries TRBV7-3 and TRBJ2-6, with D possibly TRBD1 on 6 matching bases. Germline assignment: CDR1 SGHTA and CDR2 FQGTGA. V lost 6 bases and J 4 bases, leaving 16 bases between the germline ends. CDR3 length equals 16 residues.